Below are 27 T cell receptor beta chains sequenced from a single sample in a study of blood T cell repertoires in COVID-19. Data came from immunoSEQ multiplex PCR; TCRdb stores just in-frame clones and leaves some out. The table has more than 150,000 clones, around 87% seen once. The sample taken for sequencing was peripheral blood. Receptors were obtained from a man in his forties or fifties with acute or convalescent COVID-19.

This chain uses TRBV12-2 with TRBJ2-5; the tabulated D call, TRBD2, remains unverified against the DNA. TRBV12-2 is a known pseudogene. The CDR3 sequence is 19 residues long. CDR3 protein: CASRFRKGLADKHQETQYF. The CDR3 DNA sequence: TGTGCAAGTCGCTTTAGGAAGGGACTAGCAGACAAACACCAAGAGACCCAGTACTTC.

This chain uses TRBV10-3 with TRBJ2-2; the D is unclear. This CDR3 has 14 amino acids. Germline values: CDR1 ENHRY, CDR2 SYGVKD. V was shortened by 2 bases and J by 5 bases, with 9 bases between the two germline ends. The DNA for the CDR3 is TGTGCCATCAGTGAGGACATGCAAACCGGGGAGCTGTTTTTT. Protein product: CAISEDMQTGELFF.

The chain couples TRBV5-1 to TRBJ1-1, with a weak D call TRBD1 (5 bases). This CDR3 region has 14 residues. The germline gives CDR1 SGHRS, CDR2 YFSETQ. The ends were cut back, 3 bases at V and 3 bases at J, with 12 bases in the middle. CDR3: CASSYGSRDTEAFF. CDR3 in DNA: TGCGCCAGCAGCTATGGATCCAGGGACACTGAAGCTTTCTTT.

The chain is built from TRBV6-6 and TRBJ1-2; D not resolved. V dropped 8 bases and J dropped 6 bases, with 10 bases sitting between them. The CDR3 contains 11 residues. Germline CDR1 MNHNY, CDR2 SVGAGI (reference sequence). CDR3 sequence: CASRSRDGYTF. CDR3 coding DNA: TGTGCCAGCCGCTCGAGGGATGGCTACACCTTC.

The V and J genes are TRBV28 and TRBJ1-2; D may be TRBD1 (5 bases). This CDR3 contains 13 residues. The germline CDR1 and CDR2 sequences are MDHEN and SYDVKM. The V and J ends lost 5 bases and 4 bases respectively, with 11 bases between them. The chain's CDR3 is CASSRQPVYGYTF. The CDR3 bases are TGTGCCAGCAGTCGACAGCCAGTCTATGGCTACACCTTC.

This sequence joins TRBV7-9 and TRBJ1-2, with D perhaps TRBD1 (5 bases). Trimming stripped 3 bases from V and 7 bases from J, with 21 bases between. CDR1 and CDR2 (germline): SEHNR, FQNEAQ (reference sequence). CDR3 length: 16 residues. CDR3 sequence (DNA): TGTGCCAGCAGCTTGGGTGCTGGGGGGACCGCGGGTGGCTACACCTTC. It specifies CASSLGAGGTAGGYTF. The whole variable domain, filled in from reference TRBV7-9 and TRBJ1-2, reads DTGVSQNPRHKITKRGQNVTFRCDPISEHNRLYWYRQTLGQGPEFLTYFQNEAQLEKSRLLSDRFSAERPKGSFSTLEIQRTEQGDSAMYLCASSLGAGGTAGGYTFGSGTRLTVV.

This rearrangement joins TRBV27 to TRBJ2-2; 7 bases match TRBD1. The CDR3 extends over 16 amino acids. J was trimmed by 5 bases and V by 6 bases; bases with no gene match: 12. The V gene's germline CDR1 is MNHEY and CDR2 SMNVEV (reference sequence). The CDR3 is CASRLLMTGKTGELFF. Written as DNA, the CDR3 is TGTGCCAGCAGATTACTCATGACAGGGAAGACCGGGGAGCTGTTTTTT.

Worth noting for this clone: This sample includes further DNA sequences coding for the same CDR3. This sequence joins TRBV6-5 and TRBJ2-5; D is perhaps TRBD2 (5 bases). Trimming left V 6 bases short and J 5 bases short, with 13 bases between. Germline loops: CDR1 MNHEY, CDR2 SVGAGI. CDR3 length equals 13 residues. In DNA form, the CDR3 reads TGTGCCAGCAGCACCGGGTGGGAGGAGACCCAGTACTTC. This gives the protein CASSTGWEETQYF.

The CDR3 is CASSMAGVPGELFF. The CDR3 region has the DNA TGTGCCAGCAGTATGGCGGGAGTTCCCGGGGAGCTGTTTTTT. The gene calls are TRBV28 and TRBJ2-2, with TRBD2 identical over 7 bases. J lost 6 bases, V lost 5 bases, and 6 bases had no gene match. The CDR3 is made up of 14 amino acids. Germline V gene lookup returns CDR1 MDHEN and CDR2 SYDVKM. Filled out from reference TRBV28 and TRBJ2-2, the complete variable domain reads DVKVTQSSRYLVKRTGEKVFLECVQDMDHENMFWYRQDPGLGLRLIYFSYDVKMKEKGDIPEGYSVSREKKERFSLILESASTNQTSMYLCASSMAGVPGELFFGEGSRLTVL.

This chain joins TRBV30 and TRBJ2-1; 13 bases are a match to TRBD2. CDR1 is GTSNPN, CDR2 SVGIG, per germline (reference sequence). The J segment lost 8 bases and the V segment lost 8 bases, leaving 9 bases of the junction unmatched. The CDR3 covers 14 residues. Here the CDR3 reads CAGKLAGGLDEQFF. The CDR3 DNA is TGTGCCGGTAAACTAGCGGGGGGGCTTGATGAGCAGTTCTTC.

V is TRBV3-1 (or the pseudogene TRBV3-2) and J is TRBJ1-1; 7 positions agree with TRBD1. This CDR3 comprises 14 residues. V lost 3 bases and J lost 5; bases outside the gene matches: 6. CDR1 and CDR2 from the germline V gene are LGHDT and YNNKEL (reference sequence). The CDR3 DNA reads TGTGCCAGCAGCCAGGAGGGGGCGCGGACTGAAGCTTTCTTT. This gives the protein CASSQEGARTEAFF.

This rearrangement joins TRBV5-1 to TRBJ2-1, with 16 bases aligning to TRBD2. The V gene's germline CDR1 is SGHRS and CDR2 YFSETQ. This CDR3 has 15 amino acids. V lost 4 bases, J lost 9 bases, and 4 bases stayed unmatched. Here the CDR3 reads CASSGGTSGRAEQFF. In DNA, the CDR3 is TGCGCCAGCAGCGGAGGGACTAGCGGGAGGGCTGAGCAGTTCTTC.

This chain joins TRBV7-3 and TRBJ2-6; D is possibly TRBD1 (5 bases). Germline CDR1 and CDR2: SGHTA and FQGTGA. There are 16 residues in the CDR3. Between the trimmed V and J ends, which lost 5 bases and 1 base, there was a span of 12 bases. CDR3 region: CASSPGSVSGANVLTF. The DNA of the CDR3 is TGTGCCAGCAGCCCAGGGTCCGTATCTGGGGCCAACGTCCTGACTTTC.

The chain uses TRBV7-2 and TRBJ1-2, with TRBD1 matching over 7 bases. The V segment lost 1 base and the J segment 4 bases; nucleotides outside the gene matches: 3. The CDR3 consists of 14 residues. Germline CDR1 SGHTA, CDR2 FQGNSA. The CDR3 region is CASSLGQGGYGYTF. Here the CDR3 DNA reads TGTGCCAGCAGCTTAGGACAGGGAGGCTATGGCTACACCTTC. Drawing the rest from reference TRBV7-2 and TRBJ1-2, the complete variable domain is GAGVSQSPSNKVTEKGKDVELRCDPISGHTALYWYRQSLGQGLEFLIYFQGNSAPDKSGLPSDRFSAERTGGSVSTLTIQRTQQEDSAVYLCASSLGQGGYGYTFGSGTRLTVV.

The table lists this clone with a count of one. The genes are TRBV27 and TRBJ2-1; D is uncertain. This CDR3 is 14 amino acids long. V shed 7 bases and J shed 2 bases, with 12 bases lying between them. The V gene's germline CDR1 is MNHEY and CDR2 SMNVEV (reference sequence). CDR3 sequence (DNA): TGTGCCAGCAAGGCGGTAAATACCTACAATGAGCAGTTCTTC. It yields the protein CASKAVNTYNEQFF.

The CDR3 DNA follows: TGTGCCAGCAGCGTAGAGGACAGCTTGAACTATGGCTACACCTTC. It is translated as CASSVEDSLNYGYTF. V and J are TRBV9 and TRBJ1-2; weak D call: TRBD1 (6 bases). The germline V and J ends were trimmed by 0 bases and 2 bases, with 11 bases remaining between them. CDR3 length equals 15 residues. The germline CDR1 and CDR2 sequences are SGDLS and YYNGEE. Together with reference TRBV9 and TRBJ1-2, the CDR3 gives the full variable domain: DSGVTQTPKHLITATGQRVTLRCSPRSGDLSVYWYQQSLDQGLQFLIQYYNGEERAKGNILERFSAQQFPDLHSELNLSSLELGDSALYFCASSVEDSLNYGYTFGSGTRLTVV.

The chain recombines TRBV2 with TRBJ1-5; TRBD1 is a possible D gene (5 bases). CDR1 and CDR2 (germline): SNHLY, FYNNEI. The CDR3 consists of 16 residues. Trimming stripped 1 base from V and 5 bases from J, with 15 bases between. CDR3 loop: CASSEEGLLNDQPQHF. The CDR3 DNA follows: TGTGCCAGCAGTGAAGAGGGACTCCTTAACGATCAGCCCCAGCATTTT.

The gene calls are TRBV5-5 and TRBJ1-4, with D tentatively TRBD1 (6 bases). V lost 1 base and J lost 8, with 12 bases in between. Germline V gene data show CDR1 as SGHKS and CDR2 as YYEKEE (reference sequence). The CDR3 spans 14 residues. CDR3 sequence: CASSLRQGMEKLFF. For the CDR3, the DNA is TGTGCCAGCAGCTTGCGGCAGGGGATGGAAAAACTGTTTTTT.

This chain joins TRBV3-1 (or the pseudogene TRBV3-2) and TRBJ1-2, with 7 bases aligning to TRBD1. Trimming cost V 4 bases and J 14 bases; bases outside gene matches: 16. The germline CDR1 and CDR2 sequences are LGHDT and YNNKEL (reference sequence). This CDR3 contains 14 residues. The CDR3 protein is CASSPQGGQKLGTF. DNA of the CDR3: TGTGCCAGCAGCCCCCAGGGGGGACAGAAGTTAGGGACCTTC.

The J gene is TRBJ2-1, the V gene TRBV11-2; TRBD2 is a possible D gene (5 bases). The CDR3 is 13 amino acids. Germline V gene lookup returns CDR1 SGHAT and CDR2 FQNNGV. Deletions cut 0 bases from V and 9 bases from J, with 9 bases between. CDR3 in amino acids: CASSLDWAGEQFF. The CDR3 coding sequence is TGTGCCAGCAGCTTAGATTGGGCGGGTGAGCAGTTCTTC.

V and J are TRBV20-1 and TRBJ2-1; weak D call: TRBD2 (6 bases). Germline V gene lookup returns CDR1 DFQATT and CDR2 SNEGSKA (reference sequence). The CDR3 totals 11 residues. CDR3 DNA sequence: TGCAGCCCAGGCGGGATTGATGAGCAGTTCTTC. Amino acids: CSPGGIDEQFF.

The V and J genes are TRBV28 and TRBJ2-1; weak D call: TRBD1 (5 bases). V was trimmed by 5 bases and J by 6 bases, leaving 29 bases between them. The CDR3 length is 19 residues. CDR1 and CDR2 (germline): MDHEN, SYDVKM. The CDR3 DNA follows: TGTGCCAGCAGTCCCCCCCCGACAGTCTTCCGTTCGATTTTCAATGAGCAGTTCTTC. Encoded protein: CASSPPPTVFRSIFNEQFF.

The genes are TRBV4-2 and TRBJ2-3; no clear D gene. CDR1 and CDR2 (germline): LGHNA, YNFKEQ. V was cut by 5 bases and J by 3 bases, with 9 bases left in between. The CDR3 is 13 amino acids. CDR3 DNA: TGTGCCAGCAGCACGACTGAGACAGATACGCAGTATTTT. Its protein is CASSTTETDTQYF.

V usage is TRBV10-3 and J usage is TRBJ1-1; 8 bases are shared with TRBD1. Germline assignment: CDR1 ENHRY and CDR2 SYGVKD. The CDR3 sequence is 12 residues long. V gave up 6 bases and J gave up 9 bases; unmatched junction bases: 6. CDR3 sequence: CAISPDRDQAFF. The CDR3 DNA sequence: TGTGCCATCAGCCCGGACAGGGATCAAGCTTTCTTT.

The rearrangement uses TRBV4-2 and TRBJ2-1; TRBD1 matches 8 bases. The germline gives CDR1 LGHNA, CDR2 YNFKEQ. With V trimmed by 1 base and J by 2 bases, 4 bases remained unmatched. The CDR3 runs 16 residues. Written as DNA, the CDR3 is TGTGCCAGCAGCCAAGGCGGACAGGGAACCTACAATGAGCAGTTCTTC. This codes for CASSQGGQGTYNEQFF.

V gene TRBV28 combines with J gene TRBJ1-5; TRBD1 matches 7 bases. V trimming: 5 bases; J trimming: 5 bases; junction bases outside the gene matches: 6. The CDR3 is 14 residues long. Germline CDR1 and CDR2: MDHEN and SYDVKM. This CDR3 reads CASSRGQGDQPQHF. CDR3 coding DNA: TGTGCCAGCAGTAGGGGGCAGGGTGATCAGCCCCAGCATTTT.

The chain has TRBV13 and TRBJ2-5; 10 nucleotides align to TRBD2. Losses at the gene ends were 6 bases for V and 5 bases for J; bases not matched to a gene: 9. The CDR3 sequence is 15 residues long. Germline CDR1 PRHDT, CDR2 FYEKMQ (reference sequence). CDR3 nucleotides: TGTGCCAGCAGGGAAGCGGGAGGGCCGGAGGAGACCCAGTACTTC. As protein: CASREAGGPEETQYF. The full variable domain, its missing parts supplied by reference TRBV13 and TRBJ2-5, is AAGVIQSPRHLIKEKRETATLKCYPIPRHDTVYWYQQGPGQDPQFLISFYEKMQSDKGSIPDRFSAQQFSDYHSELNMSSLELGDSALYFCASREAGGPEETQYFGPGTRLLVL.